These 30 T cell receptor beta chains originate from one sample sequenced in a study of regulatory T cells in long-lasting Graves disease. Time point of the sample: persistent/refractory GD, antithyroid drugs over 5 years with positive TRAb. RNA extracted from PBMCs served as the sequencing template. CDR3 regions were amplified by Arm-PCR using iRepertoire HTBI primers to build TCR beta libraries. TCRdb redid the calling of the multiplex PCR reads with MiXCR, one entry per CDR3 protein. The sample consists of 400,000 to 500,000 distinct CDR3 sequences, roughly 21% of them appearing once. The sample was peripheral blood mononuclear cells (PBMCs), taken when the disease was refractory, from a patient treated with antithyroid drugs. These receptors all stem from a female donor with Graves disease.

This clonotype was seen many times. The rearrangement uses TRBV2 and TRBJ1-1; a possible D gene is TRBD1 (5 bases). Per germline, CDR1 SNHLY and CDR2 FYNNEI. The CDR3 contains 14 residues. Trimming stripped 0 bases from V and 5 bases from J, with 10 bases between. DNA for the CDR3: TGTGCCAGCAGTGAAGCGAGGGGAGGGACTGAAGCTTTCTTT. It encodes CASSEARGGTEAFF.

The table lists this clonotype with many counts. The V and J genes are TRBV28 and TRBJ1-1; TRBD1 matches 12 bases. The CDR3 consists of 15 residues. V dropped 1 base and J dropped 9; count of bases not matched to a gene: 6. CDR1 and CDR2 (germline): MDHEN, SYDVKM. The chain's CDR3 is CASSLYRDRGLKAFF. The CDR3 DNA reads as TGTGCCAGCAGTTTATACCGGGACAGGGGGCTTAAAGCTTTCTTT.

Remarks on this clonotype: A much larger clone differs by one base, so this may be a read error. This chain links TRBV11-2 with TRBJ2-1, with D hard to call. Trimming cost V 4 bases and J 1 base, with 8 bases left between them. Germline V CDR1 and CDR2: SGHAT, FQNNGV. The CDR3 extends over 14 amino acids. In DNA, the CDR3 is TGTGCCAGCAGCTCGAAGAGGTCCTACAATGAGCAGTTCTTC. It translates to CASSSKRSYNEQFF.

The genes are TRBV18 and TRBJ2-5; possible D gene TRBD1, 6 bases. V shed 3 bases and J shed 5 bases, with 16 bases lying between them. This CDR3 is 15 amino acids long. Looked up from germline, CDR1 is KGHSH and CDR2 is LQKENI. The CDR3: CASSPEQGSRETQYF. The CDR3 DNA reads as TGTGCCAGCTCACCCGAACAGGGTTCCAGGGAGACCCAGTACTTC.

This clonotype was observed a few times. The genes are TRBV4-1 and TRBJ1-2; D is possibly TRBD1 (5 bases). V dropped 1 base and J dropped 5 bases, with 14 bases sitting between them. The CDR3 has 15 amino acids. Germline V gene lookup returns CDR1 MGHRA and CDR2 YSYEKL. The CDR3 DNA reads as TGCGCCAGCAGCCAAGGTTTTTCAGGGCGATATGGCTACACCTTC. Amino acids: CASSQGFSGRYGYTF.

This clonotype was picked up many times. The V call is TRBV30, the J call TRBJ2-7; D may be TRBD1 (6 bases). Trimming took 0 bases from V and 5 from J, leaving 17 bases between them. Germline CDR1 and CDR2: GTSNPN and SVGIG (reference sequence). The CDR3 has 15 residues. Written as DNA, the CDR3 is TGTGCCTGGAGTGTACCTACAGGGTGGGCCCACGAGCAGTACTTC. It specifies CAWSVPTGWAHEQYF.

The chain employs TRBV20-1 and TRBJ2-7; TRBD1 matches 7 bases. The CDR3 runs to 15 residues. V lost 5 bases and J lost 0; bases outside the gene matches: 10. Germline CDR1 and CDR2: DFQATT and SNEGSKA (reference sequence). The CDR3 loop reads CSAPAVDRYSYEQYF. CDR3 DNA: TGCAGTGCTCCTGCTGTGGACAGGTACTCCTACGAGCAGTACTTC.

The rearrangement joins TRBV3-1 to TRBJ2-7; 11 bases map to TRBD1. The junction had 9 bases not matched to a gene; V was cut back by 1 base and J by 7 bases. The length of the CDR3 is 16 residues. Germline lookup yields CDR1 LGHDT and CDR2 YNNKEL (reference sequence). CDR3 residues: CASSQGGGQGAWEQYF. The CDR3 DNA follows: TGTGCCAGCAGCCAAGGAGGTGGACAGGGGGCTTGGGAGCAGTACTTC.

This clonotype appeared many times. The gene calls are TRBV7-9 and TRBJ1-4; D unresolved. CDR1 SEHNR and CDR2 FQNEAQ come from the germline V gene (reference sequence). There are 12 residues in the CDR3. V lost 5 bases and J 8 bases, leaving 9 bases between the germline ends. The CDR3 is CASSETEEKLFF. The CDR3, as DNA: TGTGCCAGCAGCGAAACGGAGGAAAAACTGTTTTTT. Drawing the rest from reference TRBV7-9 and TRBJ1-4, the complete variable domain is DTGVSQNPRHKITKRGQNVTFRCDPISEHNRLYWYRQTLGQGPEFLTYFQNEAQLEKSRLLSDRFSAERPKGSFSTLEIQRTEQGDSAMYLCASSETEEKLFFGSGTQLSVL.

This clonotype was counted ten times or more. J is TRBJ1-2 and V is TRBV27, with unresolved D. Germline values: CDR1 MNHEY, CDR2 SMNVEV (reference sequence). There are 15 residues in the CDR3. V gave up 7 bases and J gave up 8 bases, with 23 bases separating them. The CDR3 spells CASTSFGQRGKGYTF. The CDR3 DNA reads as TGTGCCAGCACCTCTTTCGGCCAGCGAGGAAAAGGCTACACCTTC.

Details on this clonotype: The junction differs from germline at one of its ends, possibly a read error. The J gene is TRBJ2-1, the V gene TRBV28, with 10 positions matching TRBD2. This CDR3 is built from 15 residues. CDR1 and CDR2 from the germline V gene are MDHEN and SYDVKM. CDR3 DNA: TGTGCCAGCAGTGCGCCCCTAGCGGGAGAGGATGAGCAGTCCTTC. Translation gives CASSAPLAGEDEQSF.

A few counts support this clonotype. V usage is TRBV9 and J usage is TRBJ2-7; 8 positions agree with TRBD2. The CDR3 is 15 amino acids. The germline CDR1 and CDR2 sequences are SGDLS and YYNGEE. J gave up 5 bases and V 0 bases, and 7 bases lay outside the gene matches. CDR3 sequence: CASSVGREGYNEQYF. The DNA of the CDR3 is TGTGCCAGCAGCGTAGGACGGGAGGGCTACAACGAGCAGTACTTC.

This clonotype was counted ten times or more. The chain uses TRBV20-1 and TRBJ2-5; D ambiguous. CDR1 and CDR2 from the germline V gene are DFQATT and SNEGSKA (reference sequence). This CDR3 has 12 residues. Trimming removed 3 bases at V and 2 bases at J, with 7 bases between. The CDR3 spells CSASWLQETQYF. Here the CDR3 DNA reads TGCAGTGCTAGCTGGCTACAAGAGACCCAGTACTTC.

This clonotype has a count of ten or more. This sequence joins TRBV28 and TRBJ2-7; D possibly matches TRBD1 or TRBD2 (5 bases each). Trimming pared 5 bases from V and 2 bases from J, leaving 13 bases between. The CDR3 totals 14 residues. Germline V gene sequence: CDR1 MDHEN, CDR2 SYDVKM. For the CDR3, the DNA is TGTGCCAGCAGTAGATCCACGGGGCCCTACGAGCAGTACTTC. Protein: CASSRSTGPYEQYF.

This clonotype was counted ten times or more. The rearrangement joins TRBV12-3 or TRBV12-4 to TRBJ2-6, with unresolved D. With 7 bases removed from V and 0 bases from J, the gap between germline ends came to 13 bases. CDR3 length: 16 residues. The CDR3: CASTPGTPSGANVLTF. The CDR3 coding sequence is TGTGCCAGCACCCCGGGCACCCCCTCTGGGGCCAACGTCCTGACTTTC.

The sample holds many counts of this clonotype. This rearrangement joins TRBV28 to TRBJ1-1, with 7 bases that match TRBD1. The CDR3 totals 16 residues. Germline V CDR1 and CDR2: MDHEN, SYDVKM. Trimming removed 5 bases from V and 2 bases from J; junction bases left unmatched: 11. The CDR3 reads CASSPRQGEGNTEAFF. CDR3 nucleotides: TGTGCCAGCAGTCCCCGACAGGGAGAGGGAAACACTGAAGCTTTCTTT.

V usage is TRBV29-1 and J usage is TRBJ2-2, with D tentatively TRBD1 (6 bases). V gave up 8 bases and J gave up 5 bases, with 21 bases separating them. Germline CDR1 reads SQVTM; CDR2 reads ANQGSEA. This CDR3 has 15 residues. CDR3 residues: CSSRGGDSKTGELFF. CDR3 coding DNA: TGCAGCTCCAGGGGTGGTGACAGTAAGACCGGGGAGCTGTTTTTT.

The rearrangement uses TRBV19 and TRBJ1-5; no reliable D call. The V and J ends lost 3 bases and 1 base respectively, with 7 bases between them. The CDR3 has 14 residues. CDR1 is LNHDA and CDR2 is SQIVND in the germline V gene (reference sequence). The CDR3, as DNA: TGTGCCAGTAGTATGGTTGGGAGCAATCAGCCCCAGCATTTT. Its protein is CASSMVGSNQPQHF.

This clonotype has a count of ten or more. This rearrangement joins TRBV6-1 to TRBJ2-7; D is undetermined. The CDR3 sequence is 11 residues long. Deletions cut 2 bases from V and 9 bases from J, with 8 bases between. Germline V CDR1 and CDR2: MNHNS, SASEGT. The CDR3 loop reads CASSELDRQYF. The CDR3 region has the DNA TGTGCCAGCAGTGAATTGGACCGGCAGTACTTC.

The sample holds many counts of this clonotype. This chain links TRBV20-1 with TRBJ1-4, with D perhaps matching TRBD1 (5 bases). Trimming removed 3 bases at V and 7 bases at J, with 9 bases between. Germline values: CDR1 DFQATT, CDR2 SNEGSKA (reference sequence). This CDR3 comprises 12 residues. CDR3 sequence reads: CSASRDGEKLFF. DNA for the CDR3: TGCAGTGCTAGCAGGGACGGTGAAAAACTGTTTTTT.

The chain carries TRBV14 and TRBJ2-1, with D maybe TRBD2 (6 bases). Trimming stripped 4 bases from V and 2 bases from J, with 12 bases between. The V gene's germline CDR1 is SGHDN and CDR2 FVKESK. This CDR3 is 15 amino acids long. For the CDR3, the DNA is TGTGCCAGCAGCCCGGCGGGACTTCCCTACAATGAGCAGTTCTTC. It is translated as CASSPAGLPYNEQFF.

A few counts support this clonotype. Just one base apart from a much larger clone, this may be a read error. The chain couples TRBV30 to TRBJ1-1; no clear D. Germline V CDR1 and CDR2: GTSNPN, SVGIG (reference sequence). This CDR3 contains 12 residues. Trimming left V 0 bases short and J 0 bases short, with 2 bases between. As DNA, the CDR3 is TGTGCCTGGAGTGTAATGAACACTGAAGCTTTCTTT. Residues: CAWSVMNTEAFF.

Concerning this clonotype: Just one base apart from a much larger clone, this may be a read error. In this CDR3 the conserved last residue, phenylalanine or tryptophan, is missing, so a read error is likely. This chain connects TRBV5-1 to TRBJ1-6; the D gene is possibly TRBD1 (5 bases). The CDR3 is 15 residues long. In germline, CDR1 is SGHRS, CDR2 YFSETQ. Trimming removed 0 bases at V and 10 bases at J, with 14 bases between. CDR3 bases: TGCGCCAGCAGCTTGGAAGGGGAGAGTCGGTCACCCCTCCACTCT. Its translation is CASSLEGESRSPLHS.

This clonotype was recorded at least ten times. This rearrangement joins TRBV24-1 to TRBJ2-2; D is uncertain. The CDR3 runs to 13 residues. Germline V gene data show CDR1 as KGHDR and CDR2 as SFDVKD. With 9 bases removed from V and 5 bases from J, the gap between germline ends came to 12 bases. As DNA, the CDR3 is TGTGCCACCTCCGCTCCTGGGACCGGGGAGCTGTTTTTT. The encoded protein is CATSAPGTGELFF.

There are many counts of this clonotype. The chain recombines TRBV6-5 with TRBJ2-2; TRBD2 agrees at 15 bases. The V and J ends lost 2 bases and 10 bases, in that order; junction bases with no gene match: 5. This CDR3 has 16 amino acids. Looked up from germline, CDR1 is MNHEY and CDR2 is SVGAGI. The CDR3 here is CASSYGLAGGTTELFF. As DNA, the CDR3 is TGTGCCAGCAGTTACGGACTAGCGGGAGGGACGACGGAGCTGTTTTTT.

This clonotype was counted ten times or more. The rearrangement uses TRBV6-1 and TRBJ1-5; 9 positions agree with TRBD1. The trim removed 7 bases at V and 2 bases at J, leaving 6 bases unmatched. The CDR3 has 15 amino acids. In germline, CDR1 is MNHNS, CDR2 SASEGT. The chain's CDR3 is CASNDRGSGNQPQHF. DNA of the CDR3: TGTGCCAGCAATGACAGGGGGTCGGGCAATCAGCCCCAGCATTTT.

This clonotype was seen many times. The chain links TRBV5-4 to TRBJ1-2; a possible D gene is TRBD1 (6 bases). The CDR3 has 14 residues. The germline CDR1 and CDR2 sequences are SGHNT and YYREEE (reference sequence). V was pared by 4 bases and J by 4 bases, with 14 bases between. CDR3 nucleotides: TGTGCCAGCAGCGGGACAACGCCATTCTATGGCTACACCTTC. Its protein is CASSGTTPFYGYTF.

This clonotype has a count of ten or more. V gene TRBV7-9 combines with J gene TRBJ1-2; the D is unclear. Germline V CDR1 and CDR2: SEHNR, FQNEAQ (reference sequence). The CDR3 is made up of 14 amino acids. Deletions cut 1 base from V and 8 bases from J, with 14 bases between. CDR3 residues: CASSLGRHHGGYTF. The DNA for the CDR3 is TGTGCCAGCAGCTTAGGGAGGCATCACGGAGGCTACACCTTC.

Only a few counts were recorded for this clonotype. V usage is TRBV2 and J usage is TRBJ2-1; the D is unclear. Per the germline V gene, CDR1 is SNHLY and CDR2 is FYNNEI. V lost 1 base to trimming and J lost 4 bases, with 20 bases between them. The CDR3 is 18 amino acids. DNA for the CDR3: TGTGCCAGCAGTGAAGTATACCCCGTAGTGACATATTACAATGAGCAGTTCTTC. As protein: CASSEVYPVVTYYNEQFF.

The V gene is TRBV5-5, the J gene TRBJ2-1; D gene uncertain. V was clipped by 0 bases and J by 6 bases, with 10 bases between them. Germline lookup yields CDR1 SGHKS and CDR2 YYEKEE (reference sequence). CDR3 length equals 14 residues. In nucleotides, the CDR3 is TGTGCCAGCAGCTTGGCCGACGGCCTCAATGAGCAGTTCTTC. This sequence encodes CASSLADGLNEQFF.